The source of this T cell receptor beta chain is a study of blood T cells in healthy people across ages. Study outcomes and limitations: In older individuals, TCR beta diversity per million T cells was lower, falling roughly linearly with age.

CDR1 is LGHNA and CDR2 is YSLEER in the germline V gene. V dropped 5 bases and J dropped 10 bases, with 15 bases sitting between them. This CDR3 has 13 residues. Using a J-beta primer mix together with a sample-barcoded 5' primer, a second PCR was run for about 6 to 11 cycles. TCRdb itself ran the 5' RACE reads through MiXCR, one entry per CDR3 protein. Here the sample spans 660,000 or so distinct CDR3 sequences, 58% being singletons. A remark on this clonotype: Its antigen is as yet unknown.

The genes are TRBV4-3 and TRBJ2-1; a weak D match, TRBD2 (6 bases). This clonotype was obtained from a man in his sixties in good health. Sample: blood. CDR3 nucleotide sequence: TGCGCCAGCAGCTTTGGGACTCTCAACGAGCAGTTCTTC. This sequence encodes CASSFGTLNEQFF.